A single sample is the source of the 6 T cell receptor beta chains below, sequenced in a study of T cells in women clearing cervical HPV infection. Profiled with immunoSEQ multiplex PCR; TCRdb holds only in-frame clones, not every one. The listing contains tens of thousands of clones. Sample: blood buffy coat. These receptors were taken from a woman between 18 and 70 years old with a cervical HPV16 infection that either progressed to CIN3+ or cleared (not recorded which).

On this clone itself: The read finishes 3 residues shy of the CDR3 end, and the germline J gene is used to complete it. Within the sample, other DNA sequences also encode this same CDR3. The chain is built from TRBV7-3 and TRBJ1-1; TRBD1 agrees at 7 bases. The CDR3 has 13 residues. The germline gives CDR1 SGHTA, CDR2 FQGTGA. J gave up 5 bases and V 5 bases, and 5 bases lay outside the gene matches. CDR3 region: CASSLDRETEAFF. The CDR3 bases that were read are TGTGCCAGCAGCCTCGACAGGGAGACTGAA.

Comments on this clone: The read terminates 3 residues before the CDR3 end, so the remaining end is supplied by the germline J gene. The chain couples TRBV30 to TRBJ1-1; TRBD1 might be the D (5 bases). The germline V and J ends were trimmed by 6 bases and 4 bases, with 9 bases remaining between them. This CDR3 region has 11 residues. Germline-derived CDR1 and CDR2 are GTSNPN and SVGIG (reference sequence). The CDR3 protein is CACDSTTEAFF. The CDR3 bases that were read are TGTGCCTGTGACAGCACCACTGAA.

This clone is identified as medium-sized from frequency. Read coverage stops 3 residues before the CDR3 terminus; the germline J gene supplies the remainder. The J gene is TRBJ2-5, the V gene TRBV29-1, with 8 bases matching TRBD1. The J segment lost 5 bases and the V segment lost 7 bases, leaving 6 bases of the junction unmatched. CDR1 SQVTM and CDR2 ANQGSEA come from the germline V gene. The CDR3 extends over 12 amino acids. CDR3 sequence: CSATTGVETQYF. CDR3 DNA, as far as it was read: TGCAGCGCCACGACAGGGGTTGAGACC.

A remark on this clone: The read stops 3 residues short of the end of the CDR3; the missing end is completed from the germline J gene. The V and J genes are TRBV6-1 and TRBJ2-3, with TRBD2 as a possible D gene (6 bases). V was trimmed by 4 bases and J by 4 bases, leaving 9 bases between them. The CDR3 runs 13 residues. Germline-derived CDR1 and CDR2 are MNHNS and SASEGT. CDR3 protein: CASSVRLADTQYF. The sequenced part of the CDR3 DNA is TGTGCCAGCAGTGTAAGACTAGCAGATACG.

On this clone: The read is 3 residues too short to cover the CDR3 end, so that end is filled in from the germline J gene. V gene TRBV6-4 combines with J gene TRBJ2-7, with D tentatively TRBD1 (5 bases). The CDR3 is 11 residues long. Germline loops: CDR1 MRHNA, CDR2 SNTAGT. The ends were cut back, 8 bases at V and 6 bases at J, with 11 bases in the middle. The CDR3 bases that were read are TGTGCCAGCCGTAGGCAGGGCGAG. Translated, it gives CASRRQGE. The full CDR3 reads CASRRQGEQYF.

Regarding this clone: The observed sequence ends 3 residues before the CDR3 terminus, with the missing tail filled in from the germline J gene. This sequence joins TRBV13 and TRBJ1-6; weak D call: TRBD1 (6 bases). Germline V lookup: CDR1 PRHDT, CDR2 FYEKMQ (reference sequence). CDR3 size: 16 residues. Trimming left V 1 base short and J 8 bases short, with 15 bases between. CDR3 DNA, as far as it was read: TGTGCCAGCAGCTTAGAGATGGACAGAGAGGATTCACCC. It is translated as CASSLEMDREDSP. The complete CDR3 sequence is CASSLEMDREDSPLHF. The complete variable domain, with remaining parts taken from reference TRBV13 and TRBJ1-6, reads AAGVIQSPRHLIKEKRETATLKCYPIPRHDTVYWYQQGPGQDPQFLISFYEKMQSDKGSIPDRFSAQQFSDYHSELNMSSLELGDSALYFCASSLEMDREDSPLHFGNGTRLTVT.